This T cell receptor (beta chain) was observed in a study of post-analysis software for immune sequencing data. Overall study findings and caveats: Controls had significantly higher normalized Chao1 diversity than multiple sclerosis patients. The study found TRBV5-6, TRBV5-1 and TRBV20-1 among about 5 TRBV segments more frequent in patients than controls.

Note on this clonotype: Its matching antigen is unknown.

Tagging with unique molecular identifiers was a feature of the TCR beta cDNA libraries. Input populations of roughly 0.85 to 11 million T cells gave rise to approximately 500,000 cDNA molecules. MiXCR, applied by TCRdb to the PCR reads, yields one record per CDR3 protein. The data contain 750,000 to 900,000 distinct CDR3 sequences, around 42% of them singletons. The V end was cut by 1 base, the J end by 5 bases, with 12 bases between. The CDR3 is 15 residues long. The germline V gene encodes CDR1 SGHAT and CDR2 FQDESV (reference sequence). The chain joins TRBV11-1 to TRBJ2-4; TRBD1 might be the D (5 bases). The TCR was taken from a girl aged 10-17 years with multiple sclerosis. Specimen: blood. CDR3 loop: CASSLGGRVENIQYF. CDR3 DNA sequence: TGTGCCAGCAGCTTAGGCGGCAGGGTCGAAAACATTCAGTACTTC.